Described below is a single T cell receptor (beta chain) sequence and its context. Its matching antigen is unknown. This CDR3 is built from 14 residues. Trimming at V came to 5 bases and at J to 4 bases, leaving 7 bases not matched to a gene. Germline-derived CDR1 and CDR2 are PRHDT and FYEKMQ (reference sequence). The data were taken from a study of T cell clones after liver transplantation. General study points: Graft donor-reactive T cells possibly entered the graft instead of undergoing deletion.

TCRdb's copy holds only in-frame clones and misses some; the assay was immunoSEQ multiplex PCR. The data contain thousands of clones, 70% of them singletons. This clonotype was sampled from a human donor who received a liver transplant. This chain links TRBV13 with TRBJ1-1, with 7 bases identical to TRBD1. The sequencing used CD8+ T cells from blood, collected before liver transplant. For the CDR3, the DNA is TGTGCCAGCAGCCCACAGGGGTCGTTCACTGAAGCTTTCTTT. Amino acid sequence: CASSPQGSFTEAFF.